The TCR beta chain under discussion was sequenced for a study of T cells in Graves' hyperthyroidism and ophthalmopathy. Study outcomes and limitations: The authors' 13 V-J model separated ophthalmopathy from stable hyperthyroidism.

This clonotype has at least ten counts. Its matching antigen is unknown. The CDR3 regions of TCR beta were amplified from RNA transcripts. The HTBI primer set drove a first-round RT-PCR of the TCR CDR3. TCRdb re-derived calls from the multiplex PCR reads in MiXCR, one entry per CDR3 protein. This table has a few hundred thousand distinct CDR3 sequences, over 45% appearing once. Germline CDR1 and CDR2: SQVTM and ANQGSEA. This CDR3 contains 12 residues. V lost 2 bases and J 1 base, leaving 6 bases between the germline ends. This chain uses TRBV29-1 with TRBJ2-7, with no clear D. The material sequenced was peripheral blood or thyroid tissue (not recorded which). The receptor was isolated from an adult woman with Graves' disease, either hyperthyroidism or ophthalmopathy (not recorded which). The CDR3 spells CSVEHTSYEQYF. The CDR3 DNA reads as TGCAGCGTTGAACACACATCCTACGAGCAGTACTTC.